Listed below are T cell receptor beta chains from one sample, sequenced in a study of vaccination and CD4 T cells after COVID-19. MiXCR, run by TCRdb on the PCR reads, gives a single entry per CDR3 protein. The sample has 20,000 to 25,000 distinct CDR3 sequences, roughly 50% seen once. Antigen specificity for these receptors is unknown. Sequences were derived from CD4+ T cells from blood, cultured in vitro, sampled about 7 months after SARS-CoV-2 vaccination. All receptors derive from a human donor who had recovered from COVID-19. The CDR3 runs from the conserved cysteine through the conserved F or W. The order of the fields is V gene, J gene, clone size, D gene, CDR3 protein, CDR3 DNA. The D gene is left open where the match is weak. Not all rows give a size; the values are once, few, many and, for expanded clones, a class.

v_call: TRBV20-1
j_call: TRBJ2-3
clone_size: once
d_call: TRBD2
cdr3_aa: CSASPPGLAGKWDTQYF
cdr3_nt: TGCAGTGCTTCGCCCCCGGGACTAGCGGGAAAGTGGGATACGCAGTATTTT

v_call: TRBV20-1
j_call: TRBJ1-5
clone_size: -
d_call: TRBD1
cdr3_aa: CSAAMDRDPHQPQHF
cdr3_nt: TGCAGTGCTGCCATGGACAGGGACCCCCATCAGCCCCAGCATTTT

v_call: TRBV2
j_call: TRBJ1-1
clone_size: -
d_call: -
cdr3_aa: CASSEAGDTEAFF
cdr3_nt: TGTGCCAGCAGTGAAGCGGGGGACACTGAAGCTTTCTTT

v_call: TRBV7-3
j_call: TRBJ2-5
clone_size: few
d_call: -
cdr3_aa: CASSFGGDGQETQYF
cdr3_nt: TGTGCCAGCAGCTTCGGGGGCGACGGGCAAGAGACCCAGTACTTC

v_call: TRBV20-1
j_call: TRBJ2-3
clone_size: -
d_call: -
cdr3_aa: CSATRKGGSTDTQYF
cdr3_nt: TGCAGTGCTACTCGTAAGGGAGGTAGCACAGATACGCAGTATTTT

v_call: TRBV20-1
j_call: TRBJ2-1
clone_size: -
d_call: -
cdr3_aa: CSASGRPGNEQFF
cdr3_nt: TGCAGTGCTAGTGGGCGCCCAGGAAATGAGCAGTTCTTC

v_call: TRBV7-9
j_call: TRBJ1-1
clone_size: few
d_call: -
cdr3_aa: CASSTQEWAEAFF
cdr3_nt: TGTGCCAGCAGCACACAGGAGTGGGCTGAAGCTTTCTTT

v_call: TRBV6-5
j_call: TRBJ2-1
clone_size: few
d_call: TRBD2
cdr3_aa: CASSYSGLAPNEQFF
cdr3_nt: TGTGCCAGCAGTTATTCCGGACTAGCTCCCAATGAGCAGTTCTTC

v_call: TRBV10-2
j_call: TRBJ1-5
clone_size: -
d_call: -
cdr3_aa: CASRTQLNQPQHF
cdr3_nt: TGCGCCAGCAGAACACAGCTGAATCAGCCCCAGCATTTT

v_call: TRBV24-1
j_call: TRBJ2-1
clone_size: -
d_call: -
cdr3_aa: CATSDAAGSAAYNEQFF
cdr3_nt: TGTGCCACCAGTGATGCGGCAGGGAGCGCGGCCTACAATGAGCAGTTCTTC

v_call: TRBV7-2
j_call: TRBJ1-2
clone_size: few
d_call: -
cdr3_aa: CASSPRQAYYGGTF
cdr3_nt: TGTGCCAGCAGCCCAAGACAAGCCTACTATGGAGGCACCTTC

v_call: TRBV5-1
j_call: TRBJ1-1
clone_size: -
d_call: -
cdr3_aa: CASSLFNENTEAFF
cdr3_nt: TGCGCCAGCAGCTTGTTCAATGAGAACACTGAAGCTTTCTTT

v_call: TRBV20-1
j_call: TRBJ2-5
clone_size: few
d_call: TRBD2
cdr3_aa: CSAGLAGGQETQYF
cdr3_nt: TGCAGTGCTGGACTAGCGGGGGGCCAAGAGACCCAGTACTTC

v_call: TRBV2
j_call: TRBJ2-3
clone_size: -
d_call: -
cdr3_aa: CASTISPHSTDTQYF
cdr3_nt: TGTGCCAGCACCATAAGCCCTCATAGCACAGATACGCAGTATTTT

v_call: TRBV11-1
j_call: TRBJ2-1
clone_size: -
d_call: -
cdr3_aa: CASSTRGRNEQFF
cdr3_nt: TGTGCCAGCAGCACACGCGGGCGCAATGAGCAGTTCTTC

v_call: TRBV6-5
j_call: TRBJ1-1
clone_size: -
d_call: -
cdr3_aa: CASSYLRTQAFF
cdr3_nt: TGTGCCAGCAGTTATCTGCGGACACAGGCTTTCTTT

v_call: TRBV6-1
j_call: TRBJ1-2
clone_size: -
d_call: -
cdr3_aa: CASSPQGWHGYTF
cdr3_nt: TGTGCCAGCAGTCCACAGGGATGGCATGGCTACACCTTC

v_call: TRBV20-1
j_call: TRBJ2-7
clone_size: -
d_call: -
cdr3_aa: CSASLTRDSAYEQYF
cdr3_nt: TGCAGTGCTAGCCTAACCCGGGACTCTGCCTACGAGCAGTACTTC

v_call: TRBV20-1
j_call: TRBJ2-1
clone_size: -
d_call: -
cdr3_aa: CSFASGESDNEQFF
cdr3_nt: TGCAGTTTTGCGTCGGGGGAGTCTGACAATGAGCAGTTCTTC

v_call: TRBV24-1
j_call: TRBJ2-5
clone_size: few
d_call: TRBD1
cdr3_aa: CATSGAGGLGETQYF
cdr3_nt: TGTGCCACCAGTGGGGCAGGGGGCTTGGGAGAGACCCAGTACTTC

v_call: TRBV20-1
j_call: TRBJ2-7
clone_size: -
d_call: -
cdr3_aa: CSARTRTEQYF
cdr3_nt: TGCAGTGCTAGAACCCGTACCGAGCAGTACTTC

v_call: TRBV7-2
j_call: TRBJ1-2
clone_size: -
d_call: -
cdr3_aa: CASSLAMNYGYTF
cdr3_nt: TGTGCCAGCAGCTTAGCCATGAACTATGGCTACACCTTC

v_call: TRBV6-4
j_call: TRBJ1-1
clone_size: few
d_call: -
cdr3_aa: CASSTLRGIRNTEAFF
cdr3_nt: TGTGCCAGCAGTACTCTGCGGGGGATTAGGAACACTGAAGCTTTCTTT

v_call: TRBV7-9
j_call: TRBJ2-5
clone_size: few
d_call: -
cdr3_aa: CASSRGRVETQYF
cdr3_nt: TGTGCCAGCAGCCGCGGACGAGTAGAGACCCAGTACTTC

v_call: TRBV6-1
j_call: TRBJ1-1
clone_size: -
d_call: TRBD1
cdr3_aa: CASSGYRGGSTEAFF
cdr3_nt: TGTGCCAGCAGCGGATACAGGGGCGGGAGCACTGAAGCTTTCTTT

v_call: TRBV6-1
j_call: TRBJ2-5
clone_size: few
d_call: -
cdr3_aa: CASSPPGALETQYF
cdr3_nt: TGTGCCAGCAGTCCTCCAGGGGCCCTCGAGACCCAGTACTTC

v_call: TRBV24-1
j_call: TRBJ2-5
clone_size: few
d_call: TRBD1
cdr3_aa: CATSATGTAEETQYF
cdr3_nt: TGTGCCACCAGTGCTACCGGGACAGCGGAAGAGACCCAGTACTTC

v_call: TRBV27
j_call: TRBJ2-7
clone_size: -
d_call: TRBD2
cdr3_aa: CASSPRLAGDVYEQYF
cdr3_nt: TGTGCCAGCAGTCCCAGACTAGCGGGGGATGTATACGAGCAGTACTTC

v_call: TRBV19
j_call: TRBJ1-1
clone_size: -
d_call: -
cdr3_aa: CASSIQGGTGNTEAFF
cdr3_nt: TGTGCCAGTAGTATTCAAGGGGGGACGGGGAACACTGAAGCTTTCTTT

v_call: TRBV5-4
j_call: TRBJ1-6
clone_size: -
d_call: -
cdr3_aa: CASSATGFNSPLHF
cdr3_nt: TGTGCCAGCAGCGCCACAGGGTTTAATTCACCCCTCCACTTT

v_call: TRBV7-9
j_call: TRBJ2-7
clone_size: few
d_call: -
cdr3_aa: CASSLNYEQYF
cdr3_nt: TGTGCCAGCAGCTTAAACTACGAGCAGTACTTC

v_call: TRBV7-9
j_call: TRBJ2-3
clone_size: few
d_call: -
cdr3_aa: CASSSLTRLETDTQYF
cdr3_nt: TGTGCCAGCAGTTCTCTGACTAGGCTTGAGACAGATACGCAGTATTTT

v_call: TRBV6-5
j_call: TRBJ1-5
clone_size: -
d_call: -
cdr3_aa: CASSYHHFGAQPQHF
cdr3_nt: TGTGCCAGCAGTTATCATCATTTTGGTGCTCAGCCCCAGCATTTT

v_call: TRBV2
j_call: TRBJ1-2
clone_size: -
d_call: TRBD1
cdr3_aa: CASNDRGRGYTF
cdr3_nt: TGTGCCAGCAACGACAGGGGTCGTGGCTACACCTTC

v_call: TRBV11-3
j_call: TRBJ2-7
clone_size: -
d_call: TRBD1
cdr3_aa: CASSSGQGDSYEQYF
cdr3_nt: TGTGCCAGCAGCTCCGGACAGGGCGATAGCTACGAGCAGTACTTC

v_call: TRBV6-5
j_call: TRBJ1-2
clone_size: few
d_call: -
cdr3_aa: CASSYSSGSPGYTF
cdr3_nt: TGTGCCAGCAGTTACTCATCGGGCAGCCCTGGCTACACCTTC

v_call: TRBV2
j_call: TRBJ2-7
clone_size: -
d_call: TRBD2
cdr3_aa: CASSLTAGGEQYF
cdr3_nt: TGTGCCAGCAGCCTGACGGCCGGGGGGGAGCAGTACTTC

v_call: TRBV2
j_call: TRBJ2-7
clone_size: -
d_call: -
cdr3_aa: CASRPGPGIYEQYF
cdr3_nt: TGTGCCAGCAGACCGGGCCCGGGGATCTACGAGCAGTACTTC

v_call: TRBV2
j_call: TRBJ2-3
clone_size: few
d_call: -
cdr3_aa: CASSPPFTDTQYF
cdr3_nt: TGTGCCAGCAGTCCCCCCTTCACAGATACGCAGTATTTT

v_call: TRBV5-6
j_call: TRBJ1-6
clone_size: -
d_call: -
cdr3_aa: CASSFGGFNSPLHF
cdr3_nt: TGTGCCAGCAGTTTTGGGGGATTTAATTCACCCCTCCACTTT

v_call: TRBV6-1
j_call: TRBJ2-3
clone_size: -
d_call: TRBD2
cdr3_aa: CASSELAGGHTQYF
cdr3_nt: TGTGCCAGCAGTGAACTAGCGGGGGGACATACGCAGTATTTT

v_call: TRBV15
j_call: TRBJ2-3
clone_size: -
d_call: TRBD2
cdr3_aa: CATSRDVTSGSGDTQYF
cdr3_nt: TGTGCCACCAGCAGAGATGTGACTAGCGGGTCAGGGGATACGCAGTATTTT

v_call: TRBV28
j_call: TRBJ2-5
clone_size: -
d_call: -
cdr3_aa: CASSGGQRGTQYF
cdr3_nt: TGTGCCAGCAGCGGGGGGCAAAGGGGGACCCAGTACTTC

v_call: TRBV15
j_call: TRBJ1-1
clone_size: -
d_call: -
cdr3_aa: CATSRDDQGWNTEAFF
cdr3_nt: TGTGCCACCAGCAGAGATGACCAGGGTTGGAACACTGAAGCTTTCTTT

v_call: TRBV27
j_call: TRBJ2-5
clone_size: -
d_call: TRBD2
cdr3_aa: CASSLRLAGGQETQYF
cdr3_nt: TGTGCCAGCAGCCTACGACTAGCGGGGGGCCAAGAGACCCAGTACTTC

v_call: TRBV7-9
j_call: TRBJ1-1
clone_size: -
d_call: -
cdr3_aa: CASSLTERGEAFF
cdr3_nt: TGTGCCAGCAGCTTAACCGAACGGGGGGAAGCTTTCTTT

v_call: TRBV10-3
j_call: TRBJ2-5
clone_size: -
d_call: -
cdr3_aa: CAIGVSGEETQYF
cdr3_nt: TGTGCCATCGGTGTTAGCGGAGAAGAGACCCAGTACTTC

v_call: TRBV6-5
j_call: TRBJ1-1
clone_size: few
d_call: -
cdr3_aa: CASSYQGIDTEAFF
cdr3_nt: TGTGCCAGCAGCTACCAGGGGATTGACACTGAAGCTTTCTTT